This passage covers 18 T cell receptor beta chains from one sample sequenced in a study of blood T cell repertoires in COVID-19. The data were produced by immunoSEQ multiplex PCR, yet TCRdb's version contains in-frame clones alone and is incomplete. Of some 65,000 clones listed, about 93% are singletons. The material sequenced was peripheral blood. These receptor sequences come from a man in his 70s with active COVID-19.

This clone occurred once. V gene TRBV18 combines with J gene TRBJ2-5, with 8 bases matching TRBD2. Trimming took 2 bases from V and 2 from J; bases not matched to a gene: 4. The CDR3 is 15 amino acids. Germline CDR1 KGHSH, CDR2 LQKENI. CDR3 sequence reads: CASSPLAGKQETQYF. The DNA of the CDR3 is TGTGCCAGCTCACCATTAGCGGGGAAACAAGAGACCCAGTACTTC. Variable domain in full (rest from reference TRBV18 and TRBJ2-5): NAGVMQNPRHLVRRRGQEARLRCSPMKGHSHVYWYRQLPEEGLKFMVYLQKENIIDESGMPKERFSAEFPKEGPSILRIQQVVRGDSAAYFCASSPLAGKQETQYFGPGTRLLVL.

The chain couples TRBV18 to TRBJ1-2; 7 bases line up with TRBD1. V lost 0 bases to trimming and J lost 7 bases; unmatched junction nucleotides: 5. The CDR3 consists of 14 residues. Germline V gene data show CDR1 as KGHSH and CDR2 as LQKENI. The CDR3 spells CASSPPGQGVGYTF. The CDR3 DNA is TGTGCCAGCTCACCACCGGGGCAGGGGGTTGGCTACACCTTC.

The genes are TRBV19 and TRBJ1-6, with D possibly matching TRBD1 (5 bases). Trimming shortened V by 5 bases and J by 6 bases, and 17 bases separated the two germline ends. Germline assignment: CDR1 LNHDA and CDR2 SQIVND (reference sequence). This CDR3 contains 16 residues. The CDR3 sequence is CASSRYGGSRNSPLHF. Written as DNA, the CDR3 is TGTGCCAGTAGTCGTTATGGGGGGTCTCGTAATTCACCCCTCCACTTT.

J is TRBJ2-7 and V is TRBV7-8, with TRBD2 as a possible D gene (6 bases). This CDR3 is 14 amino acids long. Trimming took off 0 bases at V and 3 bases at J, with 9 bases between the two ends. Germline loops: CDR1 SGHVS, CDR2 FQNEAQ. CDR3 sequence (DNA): TGTGCCAGCAGCTTAGCGGGGGGACTCTACGAGCAGTACGTC. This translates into CASSLAGGLYEQYV.

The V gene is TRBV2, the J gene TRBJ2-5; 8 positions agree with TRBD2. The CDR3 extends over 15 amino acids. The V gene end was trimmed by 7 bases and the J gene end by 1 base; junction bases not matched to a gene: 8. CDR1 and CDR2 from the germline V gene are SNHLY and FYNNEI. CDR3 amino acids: CASNREGPFQETQYF. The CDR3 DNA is TGTGCCAGCAACCGGGAGGGGCCATTCCAAGAGACCCAGTACTTC.

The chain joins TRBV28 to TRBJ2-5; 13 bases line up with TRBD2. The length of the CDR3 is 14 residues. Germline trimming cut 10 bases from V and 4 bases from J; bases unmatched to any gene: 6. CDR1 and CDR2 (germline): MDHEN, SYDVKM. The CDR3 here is CATKLAGGGETQYF. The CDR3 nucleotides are TGTGCCACCAAACTAGCGGGGGGGGGAGAGACCCAGTACTTC.

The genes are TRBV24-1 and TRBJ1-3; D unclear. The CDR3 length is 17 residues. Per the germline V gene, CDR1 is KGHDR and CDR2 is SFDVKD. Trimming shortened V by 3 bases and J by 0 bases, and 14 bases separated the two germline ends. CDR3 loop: CATSDDPGRRSGNTIYF. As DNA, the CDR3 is TGTGCCACCAGTGATGACCCCGGGAGACGCTCTGGAAACACCATATATTTT.

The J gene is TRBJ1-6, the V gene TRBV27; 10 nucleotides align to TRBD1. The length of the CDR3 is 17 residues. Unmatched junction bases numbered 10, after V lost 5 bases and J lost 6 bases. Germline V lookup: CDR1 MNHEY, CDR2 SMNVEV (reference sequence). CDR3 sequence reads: CASSPAGQGVSNSPLHF. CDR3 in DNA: TGTGCCAGCAGTCCGGCCGGACAGGGGGTTTCTAATTCACCCCTCCACTTT.

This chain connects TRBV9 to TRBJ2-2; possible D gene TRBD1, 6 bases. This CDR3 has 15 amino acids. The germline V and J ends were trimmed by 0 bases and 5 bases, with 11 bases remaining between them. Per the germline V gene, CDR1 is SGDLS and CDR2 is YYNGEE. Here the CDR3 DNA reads TGTGCCAGCAGCGTAGTTCAGGGGCCGACCGGGGAGCTGTTTTTT. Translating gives CASSVVQGPTGELFF.

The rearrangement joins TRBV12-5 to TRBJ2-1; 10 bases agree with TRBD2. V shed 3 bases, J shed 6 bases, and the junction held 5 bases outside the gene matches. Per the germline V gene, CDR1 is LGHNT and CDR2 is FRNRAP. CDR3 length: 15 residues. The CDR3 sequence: CASGFSGGAGNEQFF. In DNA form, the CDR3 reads TGTGCTAGTGGTTTCAGCGGGGGGGCCGGCAATGAGCAGTTCTTC.

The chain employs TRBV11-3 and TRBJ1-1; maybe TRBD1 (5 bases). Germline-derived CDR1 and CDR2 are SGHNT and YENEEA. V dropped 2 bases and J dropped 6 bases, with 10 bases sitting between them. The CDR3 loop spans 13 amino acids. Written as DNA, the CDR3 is TGTGCCAGCAGCTTACCAGGGAAGGCTGAAGCTTTCTTT. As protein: CASSLPGKAEAFF.

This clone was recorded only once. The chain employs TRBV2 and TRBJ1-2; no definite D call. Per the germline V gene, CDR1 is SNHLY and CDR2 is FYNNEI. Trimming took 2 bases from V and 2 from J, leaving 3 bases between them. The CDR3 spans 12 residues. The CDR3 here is CASSEQNYGYTF. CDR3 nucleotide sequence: TGTGCCAGCAGTGAACAAAACTATGGCTACACCTTC.

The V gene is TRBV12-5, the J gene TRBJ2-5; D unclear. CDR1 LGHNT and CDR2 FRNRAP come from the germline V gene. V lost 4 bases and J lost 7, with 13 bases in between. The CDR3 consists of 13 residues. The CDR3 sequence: CASGSIERSTQYF. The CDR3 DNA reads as TGTGCTAGTGGTTCGATCGAGCGTTCGACCCAGTACTTC.

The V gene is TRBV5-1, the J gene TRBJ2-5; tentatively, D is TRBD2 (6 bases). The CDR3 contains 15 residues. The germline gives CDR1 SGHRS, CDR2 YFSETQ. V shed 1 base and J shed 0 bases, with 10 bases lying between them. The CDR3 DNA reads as TGCGCCAGCAGCTTGTTGGGGGGTGACCAAGAGACCCAGTACTTC. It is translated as CASSLLGGDQETQYF.

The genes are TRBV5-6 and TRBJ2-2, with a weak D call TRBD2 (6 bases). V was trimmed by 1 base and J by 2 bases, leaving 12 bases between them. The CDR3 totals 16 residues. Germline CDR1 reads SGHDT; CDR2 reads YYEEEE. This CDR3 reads CASSLWGVGNTGELFF. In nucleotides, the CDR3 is TGTGCCAGCAGCTTGTGGGGGGTCGGCAACACCGGGGAGCTGTTTTTT.

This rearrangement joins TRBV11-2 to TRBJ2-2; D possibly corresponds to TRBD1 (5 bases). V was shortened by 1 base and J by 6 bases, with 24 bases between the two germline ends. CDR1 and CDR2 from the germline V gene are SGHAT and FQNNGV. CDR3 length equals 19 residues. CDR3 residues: CASSLVSGPVGEISGELFF. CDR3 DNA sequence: TGTGCCAGCAGCTTAGTGTCCGGGCCAGTAGGGGAAATTTCCGGGGAGCTGTTTTTT.

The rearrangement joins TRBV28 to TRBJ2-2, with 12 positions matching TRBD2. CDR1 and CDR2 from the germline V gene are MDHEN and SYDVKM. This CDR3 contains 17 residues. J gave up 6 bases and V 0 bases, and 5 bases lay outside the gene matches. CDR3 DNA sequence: TGTGCCAGCAGTTTATGGGAGCTAGCGGGGGGGCCCGGGGAGCTGTTTTTT. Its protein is CASSLWELAGGPGELFF.

CDR3 protein: CASSSWQVAGELFF. The CDR3 coding sequence is TGTGCCAGCAGTTCCTGGCAGGTTGCCGGGGAGCTGTTTTTT. The rearrangement links TRBV6-2 or TRBV6-3 to TRBJ2-2; no clear D. Germline V gene lookup returns CDR1 MNHEY and CDR2 SVGEGT. V was shortened by 4 bases and J by 6 bases, with 12 bases between the two germline ends. This CDR3 comprises 14 residues.